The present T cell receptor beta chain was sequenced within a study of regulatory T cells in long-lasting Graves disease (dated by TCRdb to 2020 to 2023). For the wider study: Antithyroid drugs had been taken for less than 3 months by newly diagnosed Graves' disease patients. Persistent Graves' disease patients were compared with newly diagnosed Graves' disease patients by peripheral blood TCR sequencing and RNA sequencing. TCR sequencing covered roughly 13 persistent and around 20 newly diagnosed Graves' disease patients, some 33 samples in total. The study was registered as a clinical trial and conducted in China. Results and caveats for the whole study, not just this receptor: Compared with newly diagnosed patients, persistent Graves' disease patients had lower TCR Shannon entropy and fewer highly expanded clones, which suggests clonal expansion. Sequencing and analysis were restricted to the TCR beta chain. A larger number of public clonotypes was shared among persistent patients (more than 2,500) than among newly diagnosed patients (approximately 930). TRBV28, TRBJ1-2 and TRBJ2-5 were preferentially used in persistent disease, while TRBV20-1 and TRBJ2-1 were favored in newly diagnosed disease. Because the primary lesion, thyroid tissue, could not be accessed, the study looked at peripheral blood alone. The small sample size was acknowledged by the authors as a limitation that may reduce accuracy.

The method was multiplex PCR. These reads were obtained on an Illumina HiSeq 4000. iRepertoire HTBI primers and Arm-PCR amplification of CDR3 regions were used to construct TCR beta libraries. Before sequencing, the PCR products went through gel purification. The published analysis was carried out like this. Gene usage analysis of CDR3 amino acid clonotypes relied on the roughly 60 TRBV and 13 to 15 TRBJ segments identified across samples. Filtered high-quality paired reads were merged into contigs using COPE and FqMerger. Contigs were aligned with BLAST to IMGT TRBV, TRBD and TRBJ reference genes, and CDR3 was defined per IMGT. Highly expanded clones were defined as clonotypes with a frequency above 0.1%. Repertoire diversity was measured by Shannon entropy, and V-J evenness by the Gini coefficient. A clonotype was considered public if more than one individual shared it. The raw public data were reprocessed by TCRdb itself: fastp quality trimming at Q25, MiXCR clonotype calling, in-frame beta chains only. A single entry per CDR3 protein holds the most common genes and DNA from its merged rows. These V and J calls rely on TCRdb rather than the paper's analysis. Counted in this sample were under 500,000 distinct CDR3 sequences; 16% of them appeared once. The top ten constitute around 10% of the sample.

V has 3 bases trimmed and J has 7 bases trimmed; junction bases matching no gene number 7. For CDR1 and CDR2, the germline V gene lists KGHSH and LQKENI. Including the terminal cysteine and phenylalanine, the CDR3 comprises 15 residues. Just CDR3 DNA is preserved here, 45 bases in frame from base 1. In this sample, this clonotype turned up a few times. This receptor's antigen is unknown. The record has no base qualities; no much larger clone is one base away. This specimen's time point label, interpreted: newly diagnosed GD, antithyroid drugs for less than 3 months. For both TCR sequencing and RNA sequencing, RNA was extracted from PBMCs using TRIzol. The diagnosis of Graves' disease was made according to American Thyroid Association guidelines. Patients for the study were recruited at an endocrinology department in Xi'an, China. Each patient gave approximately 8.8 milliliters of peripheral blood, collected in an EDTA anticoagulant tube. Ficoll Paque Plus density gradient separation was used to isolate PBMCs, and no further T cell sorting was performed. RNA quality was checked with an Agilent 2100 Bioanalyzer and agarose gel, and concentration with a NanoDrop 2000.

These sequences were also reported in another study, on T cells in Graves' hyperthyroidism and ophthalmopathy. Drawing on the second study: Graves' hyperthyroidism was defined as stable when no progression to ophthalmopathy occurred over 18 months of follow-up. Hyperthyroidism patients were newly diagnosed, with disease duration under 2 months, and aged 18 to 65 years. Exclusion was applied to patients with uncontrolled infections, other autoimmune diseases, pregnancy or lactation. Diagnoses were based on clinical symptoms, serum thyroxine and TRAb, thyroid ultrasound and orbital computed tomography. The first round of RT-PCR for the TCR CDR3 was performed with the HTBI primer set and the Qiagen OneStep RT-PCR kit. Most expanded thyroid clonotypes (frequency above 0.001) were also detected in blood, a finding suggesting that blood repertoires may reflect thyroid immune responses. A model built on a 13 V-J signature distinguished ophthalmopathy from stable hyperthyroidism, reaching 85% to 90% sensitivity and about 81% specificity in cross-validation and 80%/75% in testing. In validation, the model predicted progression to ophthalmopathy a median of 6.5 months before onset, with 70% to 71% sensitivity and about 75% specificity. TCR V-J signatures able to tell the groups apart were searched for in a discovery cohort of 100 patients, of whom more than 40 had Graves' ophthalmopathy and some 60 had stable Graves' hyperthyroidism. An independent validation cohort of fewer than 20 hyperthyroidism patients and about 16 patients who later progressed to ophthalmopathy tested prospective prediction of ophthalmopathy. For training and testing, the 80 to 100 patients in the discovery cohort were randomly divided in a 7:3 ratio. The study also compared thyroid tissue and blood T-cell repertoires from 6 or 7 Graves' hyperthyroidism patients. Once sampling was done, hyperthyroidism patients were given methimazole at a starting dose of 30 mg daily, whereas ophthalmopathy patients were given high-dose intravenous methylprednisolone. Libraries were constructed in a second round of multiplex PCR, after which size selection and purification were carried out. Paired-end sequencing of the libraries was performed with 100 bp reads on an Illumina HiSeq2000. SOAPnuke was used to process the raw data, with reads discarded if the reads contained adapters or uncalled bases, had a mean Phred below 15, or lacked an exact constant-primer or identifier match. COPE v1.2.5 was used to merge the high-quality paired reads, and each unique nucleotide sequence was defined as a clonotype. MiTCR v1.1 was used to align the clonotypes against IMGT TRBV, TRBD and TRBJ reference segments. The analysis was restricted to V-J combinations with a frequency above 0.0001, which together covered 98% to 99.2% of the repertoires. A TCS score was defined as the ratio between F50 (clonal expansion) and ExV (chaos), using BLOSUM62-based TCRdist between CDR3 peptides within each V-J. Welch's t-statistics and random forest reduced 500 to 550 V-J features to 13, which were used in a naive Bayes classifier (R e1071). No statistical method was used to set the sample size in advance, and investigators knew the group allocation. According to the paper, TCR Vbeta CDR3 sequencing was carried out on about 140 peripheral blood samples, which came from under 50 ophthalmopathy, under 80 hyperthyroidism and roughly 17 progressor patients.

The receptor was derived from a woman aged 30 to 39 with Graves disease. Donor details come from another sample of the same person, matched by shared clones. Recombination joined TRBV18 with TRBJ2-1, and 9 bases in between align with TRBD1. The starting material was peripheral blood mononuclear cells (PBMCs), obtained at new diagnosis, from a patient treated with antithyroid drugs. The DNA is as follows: TGTGCCAGCTCACCGATGACAGGGGGTGGAAATGAGCAGTTCTTC. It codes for CASSPMTGGGNEQFF.